The 17 T cell receptor beta chains below come from one sample, sequenced in a study of shared clonotypes between healthy human individuals. The method was immunoSEQ multiplex PCR; TCRdb's version includes in-frame clones alone and lacks a portion of them. The table shows about 1.4 million clones, with approximately 96% occurring only once. Sequenced: naive CD4+ T cells sorted from blood. Subset defined: CD45RA+ positively selected. The source of these receptors is a man aged 30-40 years in good health.

V and J are TRBV5-1 and TRBJ1-1; 7 positions agree with TRBD1. V shed 4 bases, J shed 1 base, and the junction held 4 bases outside the gene matches. In germline, CDR1 is SGHRS, CDR2 YFSETQ. This CDR3 is built from 14 residues. CDR3 in amino acids: CASSVGQSNTEAFF. The DNA of the CDR3 is TGCGCCAGCAGCGTGGGACAGTCGAACACTGAAGCTTTCTTT.

A word on this clone: This sample includes further DNA sequences coding for the same CDR3. The rearrangement links TRBV7-2 to TRBJ2-7; 11 bases are a match to TRBD2. Trimming removed 6 bases from V and 1 base from J; junction bases left unmatched: 2. Germline V gene sequence: CDR1 SGHTA, CDR2 FQGNSA. The CDR3 loop spans 14 amino acids. The CDR3 reads CASSWTSGSYEQYF. The DNA for the CDR3 is TGTGCCAGCAGTTGGACTAGCGGGTCCTACGAGCAGTACTTC.

Concerning this clone: Different DNA sequences within this sample yield the same CDR3. The V call is TRBV20-1, the J call TRBJ2-1; D is undetermined. The germline CDR1 and CDR2 sequences are DFQATT and SNEGSKA (reference sequence). V lost 3 bases and J lost 7, with 7 bases in between. The CDR3 is made up of 11 amino acids. The CDR3 is CSARGNNEQFF. CDR3 coding DNA: TGCAGTGCTAGGGGGAATAATGAGCAGTTCTTC.

The chain has TRBV9 and TRBJ1-5; tentative D call: TRBD1 (6 bases). The CDR3 is 14 amino acids. Trimming took 4 bases from V and 6 from J, leaving 14 bases between them. Looked up from germline, CDR1 is SGDLS and CDR2 is YYNGEE. The CDR3 sequence: CASSPRQEGQPQHF. CDR3 in DNA: TGTGCCAGCAGCCCAAGACAGGAAGGTCAGCCCCAGCATTTT.

The chain recombines TRBV10-3 with TRBJ2-7, with 10 bases that match TRBD2. Trimming at V came to 5 bases and at J to 3 bases, leaving 7 bases not matched to a gene. Germline-derived CDR1 and CDR2 are ENHRY and SYGVKD. The CDR3 length is 15 residues. The CDR3 loop reads CAISLKLAGVYEQYF. CDR3 bases: TGTGCCATCAGTCTGAAGCTAGCGGGAGTCTACGAGCAGTACTTC.

The V gene is TRBV27, the J gene TRBJ2-3; D unresolved. The length of the CDR3 is 13 residues. V was cut by 6 bases and J by 4 bases, with 11 bases left in between. Per the germline V gene, CDR1 is MNHEY and CDR2 is SMNVEV (reference sequence). CDR3 residues: CASRSRFPDTQYF. Here the CDR3 DNA reads TGTGCCAGCAGATCTAGGTTCCCAGATACGCAGTATTTT.

This clone is a singleton in its sample. The V and J genes are TRBV7-9 and TRBJ2-7, with D uncertain. The V end lost 2 bases, the J end lost 12 bases, and 14 bases lay between the germline ends. CDR3 size: 12 residues. The germline V gene has CDR1 SEHNR and CDR2 FQNEAQ (reference sequence). The CDR3 sequence is CASSLSDSLRYF. The CDR3 DNA reads as TGTGCCAGCAGCTTATCCGACTCCCTGCGGTACTTC.

The chain carries TRBV27 and TRBJ2-5; D unclear. Germline V lookup: CDR1 MNHEY, CDR2 SMNVEV (reference sequence). V was shortened by 8 bases and J by 1 base, with 5 bases between the two germline ends. This CDR3 comprises 11 residues. The CDR3, as DNA: TGTGCCAGCCATCCCCAAGAGACCCAGTACTTC. It is translated as CASHPQETQYF.

The chain is built from TRBV5-4 and TRBJ2-3; D not certain. CDR1 is SGHNT and CDR2 is YYREEE in the germline V gene (reference sequence). V was cut by 1 base and J by 2 bases, with 8 bases left in between. CDR3 size: 14 residues. CDR3 in amino acids: CASSLKANTDTQYF. The CDR3 nucleotides read TGTGCCAGCAGCTTGAAGGCTAACACAGATACGCAGTATTTT.

The rearrangement uses TRBV14 and TRBJ2-4; 7 positions match TRBD1. Germline V gives CDR1 SGHDN, CDR2 FVKESK. CDR3 length: 16 residues. The ends lost 3 bases at V and 2 bases at J; junction bases unmatched: 7. The CDR3 nucleotides read TGTGCCAGCAGCCACCAGACAGGGCGGACCAAAAACATTCAGTACTTC. It encodes CASSHQTGRTKNIQYF.

This chain connects TRBV7-8 to TRBJ1-5; no reliable D call. Germline loops: CDR1 SGHVS, CDR2 FQNEAQ. CDR3 length: 14 amino acids. Trimming pared 8 bases from V and 6 bases from J, leaving 17 bases between. CDR3 coding DNA: TGTGCCAGCTTGGAGGTACAAGGGCGTCAGCCCCAGCATTTT. This codes for CASLEVQGRQPQHF.

The J gene is TRBJ2-6, the V gene TRBV14; the D gene could be TRBD1 or TRBD2 (5 bases each). CDR3 length: 19 amino acids. The V and J ends lost 4 bases and 1 base respectively, with 20 bases between them. Germline lookup yields CDR1 SGHDN and CDR2 FVKESK. The CDR3 protein is CASSPPVRGGLSGANVLTF. DNA of the CDR3: TGTGCCAGCAGCCCCCCTGTGAGGGGTGGGCTTTCTGGGGCCAACGTCCTGACTTTC.

The chain couples TRBV2 to TRBJ1-5; D is perhaps TRBD1 (6 bases). CDR3 length equals 15 residues. Germline CDR1 is SNHLY and CDR2 is FYNNEI. V lost 7 bases and J lost 0, with 13 bases in between. This CDR3 is CASTGTTHSNQPQHF. The CDR3 region has the DNA TGTGCCAGCACCGGGACAACCCATAGCAATCAGCCCCAGCATTTT.

The V gene is TRBV25-1, the J gene TRBJ1-1, with 8 bases lining up with TRBD1. This CDR3 has 14 residues. J gave up 4 bases and V 5 bases, and 6 bases lay outside the gene matches. Looked up from germline, CDR1 is MGHDK and CDR2 is SYGVNS. The DNA of the CDR3 is TGTGCCAGCAGTATTCAGGGGGCAGGCACTGAAGCTTTCTTT. Translating it yields CASSIQGAGTEAFF.

The DNA of the CDR3 is TGTGCTAGTGGTTCAGGAAGCTCCTACAATGAGCAGTTCTTC. This gives the protein CASGSGSSYNEQFF. This chain joins TRBV12-5 and TRBJ2-1; D is unclear. CDR3 size: 14 residues. V was cut by 4 bases and J by 0 bases, with 7 bases left in between. In germline, CDR1 is LGHNT, CDR2 FRNRAP.

The rearrangement links TRBV20-1 to TRBJ1-2; possibly TRBD1 for D (5 bases). This CDR3 region has 11 residues. V lost 7 bases and J lost 4, with 10 bases in between. Germline V lookup: CDR1 DFQATT, CDR2 SNEGSKA (reference sequence). For the CDR3, the DNA is TGCAGTGGAGCAGGGCCCTATGGCTACACCTTC. Translated: CSGAGPYGYTF.

This clone was counted once. V and J are TRBV18 and TRBJ1-1, with 10 bases aligning to TRBD1. The ends lost 6 bases at V and 6 bases at J; junction bases unmatched: 16. Germline CDR1 is KGHSH and CDR2 is LQKENI. There are 17 residues in the CDR3. For the CDR3, the DNA is TGTGCCAGCTCGGACCGTCGCGGGACAGGGGAGATCGCTGAAGCTTTCTTT. Its translation: CASSDRRGTGEIAEAFF.